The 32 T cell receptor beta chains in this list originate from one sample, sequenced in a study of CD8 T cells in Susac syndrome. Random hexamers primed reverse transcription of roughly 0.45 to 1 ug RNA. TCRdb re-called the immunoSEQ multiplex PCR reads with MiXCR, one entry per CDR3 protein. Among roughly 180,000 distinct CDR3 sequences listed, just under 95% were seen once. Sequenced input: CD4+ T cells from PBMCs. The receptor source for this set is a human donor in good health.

The CDR3, as DNA: TGCAGCGTTGGGCGGACGGTGAGCTCCTACGAGCAGTACTTC. It encodes CSVGRTVSSYEQYF. The chain employs TRBV29-1 and TRBJ2-7; no clear D. Trimming pared 4 bases from V and 0 bases from J, leaving 13 bases between. Germline V gene lookup returns CDR1 SQVTM and CDR2 ANQGSEA. CDR3 length equals 14 residues.

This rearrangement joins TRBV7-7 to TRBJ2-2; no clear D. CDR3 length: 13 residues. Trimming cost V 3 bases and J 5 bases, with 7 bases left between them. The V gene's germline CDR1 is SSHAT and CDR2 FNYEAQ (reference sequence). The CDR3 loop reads CASSFQETGELFF. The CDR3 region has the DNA TGTGCCAGCAGCTTCCAGGAAACCGGGGAGCTGTTTTTT.

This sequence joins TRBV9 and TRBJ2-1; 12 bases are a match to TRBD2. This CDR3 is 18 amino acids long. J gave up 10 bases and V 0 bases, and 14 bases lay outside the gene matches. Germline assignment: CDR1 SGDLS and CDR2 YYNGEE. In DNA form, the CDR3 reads TGTGCCAGCAGCGTAGGCGGGCGGGCTAGCGGGAGGGCCGTGGAGCAGTTCTTC. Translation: CASSVGGRASGRAVEQFF.

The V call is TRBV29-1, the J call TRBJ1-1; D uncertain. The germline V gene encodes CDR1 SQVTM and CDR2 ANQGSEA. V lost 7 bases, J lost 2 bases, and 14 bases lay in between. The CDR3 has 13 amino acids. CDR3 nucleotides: TGCAGCGGAACCGCGGGAGGTAACACTGAAGCTTTCTTT. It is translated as CSGTAGGNTEAFF.

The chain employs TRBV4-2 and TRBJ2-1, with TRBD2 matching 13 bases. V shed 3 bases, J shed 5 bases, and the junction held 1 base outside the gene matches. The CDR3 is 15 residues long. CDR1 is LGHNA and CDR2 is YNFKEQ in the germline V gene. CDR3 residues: CASSQGLAGNNEQFF. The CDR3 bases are TGTGCCAGCAGCCAGGGACTAGCGGGGAACAATGAGCAGTTCTTC.

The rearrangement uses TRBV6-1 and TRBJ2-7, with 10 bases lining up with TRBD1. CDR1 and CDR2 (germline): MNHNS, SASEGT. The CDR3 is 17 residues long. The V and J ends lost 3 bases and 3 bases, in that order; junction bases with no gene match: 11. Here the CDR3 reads CASSDPGQGRQFYEQYF. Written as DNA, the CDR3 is TGTGCCAGCAGTGACCCGGGACAGGGGCGCCAATTCTACGAGCAGTACTTC.

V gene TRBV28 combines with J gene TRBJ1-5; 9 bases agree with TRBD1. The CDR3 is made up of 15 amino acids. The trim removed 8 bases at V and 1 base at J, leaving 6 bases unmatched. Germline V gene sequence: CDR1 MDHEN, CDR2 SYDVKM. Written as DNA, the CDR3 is TGTGCCAGCGTTCTGACAGGGGGAAGCAATCAGCCCCAGCATTTT. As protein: CASVLTGGSNQPQHF.

The CDR3 loop reads CASSYSGRTVLADTQYF. CDR3 in DNA: TGTGCCAGCAGCTACAGCGGGAGAACAGTGCTGGCAGATACGCAGTATTTT. The chain combines TRBV11-2 with TRBJ2-3, with 8 positions matching TRBD2. Germline V lookup: CDR1 SGHAT, CDR2 FQNNGV. The CDR3 sequence is 17 residues long. V lost 4 bases to trimming and J lost 4 bases; unmatched junction nucleotides: 13.

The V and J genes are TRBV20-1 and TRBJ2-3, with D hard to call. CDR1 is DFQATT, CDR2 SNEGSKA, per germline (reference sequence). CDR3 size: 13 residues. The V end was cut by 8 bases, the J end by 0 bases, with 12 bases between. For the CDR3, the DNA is TGCAGTCCAAAAGAAGGAAGCACAGATACGCAGTATTTT. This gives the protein CSPKEGSTDTQYF.

CDR3 protein: CSASVSGIGTDTQYF. CDR3 in DNA: TGCAGTGCTAGTGTTAGCGGCATTGGCACAGATACGCAGTATTTT. The chain joins TRBV20-1 to TRBJ2-3; D is possibly TRBD2 (6 bases). The CDR3 is made up of 15 amino acids. V dropped 3 bases and J dropped 1 base, with 14 bases sitting between them. Germline assignment: CDR1 DFQATT and CDR2 SNEGSKA (reference sequence).

The DNA for the CDR3 is TGTGCCACCAGCGATAGCGGGCGGCCAGGCGGGCAGTATTTT. This sequence encodes CATSDSGRPGGQYF. J is TRBJ2-3 and V is TRBV24-1, with 7 bases fitting TRBD2. The CDR3 has 14 residues. Germline CDR1 reads KGHDR; CDR2 reads SFDVKD. The trim removed 7 bases at V and 11 bases at J, leaving 14 bases unmatched.

The CDR3 protein is CASSRRPRETQYF. CDR3 nucleotide sequence: TGTGCCAGCAGTAGGCGACCGAGAGAGACCCAGTACTTC. The chain is built from TRBV12-3 or TRBV12-4 and TRBJ2-5, with D uncertain. CDR3 length: 13 amino acids. Trimming took off 5 bases at V and 4 bases at J, with 11 bases between the two ends.

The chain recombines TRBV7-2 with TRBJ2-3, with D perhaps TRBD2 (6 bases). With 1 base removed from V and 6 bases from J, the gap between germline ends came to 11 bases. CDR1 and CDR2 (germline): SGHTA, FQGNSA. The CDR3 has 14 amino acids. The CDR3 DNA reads TGTGCCAGCAGCTTAGTGGGGGGAGTGGATACGCAGTATTTT. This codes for CASSLVGGVDTQYF. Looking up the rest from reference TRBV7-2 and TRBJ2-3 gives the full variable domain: GAGVSQSPSNKVTEKGKDVELRCDPISGHTALYWYRQSLGQGLEFLIYFQGNSAPDKSGLPSDRFSAERTGGSVSTLTIQRTQQEDSAVYLCASSLVGGVDTQYFGPGTRLTVL.

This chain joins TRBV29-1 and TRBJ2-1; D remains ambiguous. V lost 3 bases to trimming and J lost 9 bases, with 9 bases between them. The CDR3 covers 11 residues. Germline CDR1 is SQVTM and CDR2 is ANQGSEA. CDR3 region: CSVEATTEQFF. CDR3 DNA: TGCAGCGTTGAGGCGACAACTGAGCAGTTCTTC.

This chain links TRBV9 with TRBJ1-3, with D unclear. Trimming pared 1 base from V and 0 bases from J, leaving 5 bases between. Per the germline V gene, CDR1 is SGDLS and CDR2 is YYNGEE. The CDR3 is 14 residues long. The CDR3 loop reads CASSVWDSGNTIYF. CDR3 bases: TGTGCCAGCAGCGTATGGGACTCTGGAAACACCATATATTTT.

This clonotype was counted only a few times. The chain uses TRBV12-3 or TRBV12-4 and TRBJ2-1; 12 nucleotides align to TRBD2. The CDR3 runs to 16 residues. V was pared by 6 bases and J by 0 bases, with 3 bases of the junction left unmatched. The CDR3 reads CASSPTSGSSYNEQFF. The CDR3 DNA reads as TGTGCCAGCAGCCCGACTAGCGGGAGCTCCTACAATGAGCAGTTCTTC.

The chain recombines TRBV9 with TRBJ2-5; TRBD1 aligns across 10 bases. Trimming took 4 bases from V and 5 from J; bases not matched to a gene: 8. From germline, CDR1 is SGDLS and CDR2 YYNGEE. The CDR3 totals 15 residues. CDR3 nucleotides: TGTGCCAGCAGCCCAAGAGACAGGGGGCCGGAGACCCAGTACTTC. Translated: CASSPRDRGPETQYF.

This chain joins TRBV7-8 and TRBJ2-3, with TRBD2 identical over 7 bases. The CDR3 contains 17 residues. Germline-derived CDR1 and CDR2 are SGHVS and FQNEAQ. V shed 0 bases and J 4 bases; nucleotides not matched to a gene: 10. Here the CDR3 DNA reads TGTGCCAGCAGCTTAGCGTCGAGCGGGACGATCGCAGATACGCAGTATTTT. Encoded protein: CASSLASSGTIADTQYF. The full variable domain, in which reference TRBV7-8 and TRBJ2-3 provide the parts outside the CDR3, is GAGVSQSPRYKVAKRGQDVALRCDPISGHVSLFWYQQALGQGPEFLTYFQNEAQLDKSGLPSDRFFAERPEGSVSTLKIQRTQQEDSAVYLCASSLASSGTIADTQYFGPGTRLTVL.

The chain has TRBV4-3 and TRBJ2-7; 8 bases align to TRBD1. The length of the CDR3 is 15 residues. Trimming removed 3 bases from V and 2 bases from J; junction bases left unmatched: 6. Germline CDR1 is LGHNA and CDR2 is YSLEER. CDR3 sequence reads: CASSHRDRSAYEQYF. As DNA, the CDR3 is TGCGCCAGCAGCCACCGGGACAGGTCGGCCTACGAGCAGTACTTC.

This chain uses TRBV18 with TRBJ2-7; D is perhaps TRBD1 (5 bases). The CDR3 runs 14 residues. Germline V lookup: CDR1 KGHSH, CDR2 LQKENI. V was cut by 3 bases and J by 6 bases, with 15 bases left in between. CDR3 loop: CASSPKEGVGEQYF. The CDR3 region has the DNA TGTGCCAGCTCACCCAAGGAAGGGGTGGGCGAGCAGTACTTC. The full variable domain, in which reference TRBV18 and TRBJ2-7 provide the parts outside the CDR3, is NAGVMQNPRHLVRRRGQEARLRCSPMKGHSHVYWYRQLPEEGLKFMVYLQKENIIDESGMPKERFSAEFPKEGPSILRIQQVVRGDSAAYFCASSPKEGVGEQYFGPGTRLTVT.

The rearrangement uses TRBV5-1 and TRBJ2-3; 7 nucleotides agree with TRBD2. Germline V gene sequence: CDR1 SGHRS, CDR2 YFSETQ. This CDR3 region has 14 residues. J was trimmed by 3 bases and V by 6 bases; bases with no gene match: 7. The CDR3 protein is CASMWEGRTDTQYF. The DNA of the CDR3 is TGCGCCAGCATGTGGGAGGGACGAACAGATACGCAGTATTTT. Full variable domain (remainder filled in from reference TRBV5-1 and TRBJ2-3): KAGVTQTPRYLIKTRGQQVTLSCSPISGHRSVSWYQQTPGQGLQFLFEYFSETQRNKGNFPGRFSGRQFSNSRSEMNVSTLELGDSALYLCASMWEGRTDTQYFGPGTRLTVL.

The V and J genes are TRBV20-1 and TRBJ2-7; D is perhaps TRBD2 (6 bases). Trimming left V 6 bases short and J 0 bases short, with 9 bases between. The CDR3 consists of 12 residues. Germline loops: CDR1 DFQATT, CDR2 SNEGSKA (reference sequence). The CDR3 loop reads CSAWGVSYEQYF. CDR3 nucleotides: TGCAGTGCCTGGGGGGTCTCCTACGAGCAGTACTTC.

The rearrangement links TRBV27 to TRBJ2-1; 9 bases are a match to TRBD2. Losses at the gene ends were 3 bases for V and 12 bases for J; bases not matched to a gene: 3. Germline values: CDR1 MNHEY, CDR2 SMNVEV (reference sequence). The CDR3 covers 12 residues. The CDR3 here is CASSFLAGRQFF. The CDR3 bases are TGTGCCAGCAGTTTCCTAGCGGGACGGCAGTTCTTC.

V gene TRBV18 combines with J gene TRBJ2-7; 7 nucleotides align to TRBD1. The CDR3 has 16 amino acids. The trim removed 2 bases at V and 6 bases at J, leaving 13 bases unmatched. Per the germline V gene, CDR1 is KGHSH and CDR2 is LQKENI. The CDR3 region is CASSPTTGHDWGEQYF. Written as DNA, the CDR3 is TGTGCCAGCTCACCAACGACAGGGCATGACTGGGGCGAGCAGTACTTC.

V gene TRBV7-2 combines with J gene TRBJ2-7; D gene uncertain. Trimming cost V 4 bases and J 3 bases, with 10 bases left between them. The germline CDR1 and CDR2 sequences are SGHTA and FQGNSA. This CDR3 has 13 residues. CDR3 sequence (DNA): TGTGCCAGCAGCTACCGGGCCCTCTACGAGCAGTACTTC. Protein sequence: CASSYRALYEQYF.

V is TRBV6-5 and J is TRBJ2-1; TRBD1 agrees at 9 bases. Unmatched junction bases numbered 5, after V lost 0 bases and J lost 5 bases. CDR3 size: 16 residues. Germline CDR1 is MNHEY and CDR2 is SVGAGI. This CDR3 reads CASSYSRDRAHNEQFF. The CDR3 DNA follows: TGTGCCAGCAGTTACTCGCGGGACAGGGCCCACAATGAGCAGTTCTTC.

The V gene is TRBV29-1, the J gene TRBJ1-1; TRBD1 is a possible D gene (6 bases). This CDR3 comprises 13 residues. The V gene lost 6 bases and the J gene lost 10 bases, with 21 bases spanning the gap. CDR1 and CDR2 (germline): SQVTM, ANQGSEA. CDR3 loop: CSVAASQGLGAFF. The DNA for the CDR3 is TGCAGCGTCGCCGCCTCTCAGGGGCTCGGAGCTTTCTTT.

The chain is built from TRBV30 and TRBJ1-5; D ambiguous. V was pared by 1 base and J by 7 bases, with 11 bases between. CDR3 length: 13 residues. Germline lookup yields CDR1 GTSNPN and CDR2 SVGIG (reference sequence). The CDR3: CAWSASSAQPQHF. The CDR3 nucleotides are TGTGCCTGGAGTGCGTCCTCAGCACAGCCCCAGCATTTT.

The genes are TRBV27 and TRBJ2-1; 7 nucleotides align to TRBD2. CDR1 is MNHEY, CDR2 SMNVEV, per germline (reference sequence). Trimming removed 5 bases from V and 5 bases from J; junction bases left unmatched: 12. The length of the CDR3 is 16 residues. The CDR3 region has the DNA TGTGCCAGCAGTCCCCACGGGACTAACCTAGACAATGAGCAGTTCTTC. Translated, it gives CASSPHGTNLDNEQFF.

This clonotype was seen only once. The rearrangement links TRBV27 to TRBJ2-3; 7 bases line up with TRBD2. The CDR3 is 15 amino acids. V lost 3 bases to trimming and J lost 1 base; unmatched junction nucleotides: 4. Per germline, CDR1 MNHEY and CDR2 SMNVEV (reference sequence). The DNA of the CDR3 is TGTGCCAGCAGTTTGGCAGCGGGACGCACAGATACGCAGTATTTT. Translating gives CASSLAAGRTDTQYF.

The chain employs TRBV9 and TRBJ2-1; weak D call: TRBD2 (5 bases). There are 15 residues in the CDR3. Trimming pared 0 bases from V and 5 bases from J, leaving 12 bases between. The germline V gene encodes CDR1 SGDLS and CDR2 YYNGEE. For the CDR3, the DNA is TGTGCCAGCAGCGTAGTGAGCGGTTACAACAATGAGCAGTTCTTC. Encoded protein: CASSVVSGYNNEQFF.

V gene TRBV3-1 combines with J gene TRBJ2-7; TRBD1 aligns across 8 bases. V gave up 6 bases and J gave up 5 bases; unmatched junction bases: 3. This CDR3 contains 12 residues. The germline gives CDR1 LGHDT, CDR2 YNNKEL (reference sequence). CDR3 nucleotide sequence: TGTGCCAGCAGGGACAGGGCCCACGAGCAGTACTTC. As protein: CASRDRAHEQYF.